This paragraph covers one T cell receptor beta chain sequence. The data are from a study of blood T cell repertoires in COVID-19. Study-wide context: T cells, B-cell-depleted T cells, or PBMCs supplied cDNA or gDNA.

Produced via immunoSEQ multiplex PCR; TCRdb's table is partial and in-frame only. The profile shows approximately 150,000 clones, around 86% of them singletons. Sequencing was carried out using peripheral blood. The clonotype comes from a man in his sixties or seventies with acute or convalescent COVID-19.

The CDR3 DNA sequence: TGTGCCAGCAGCATCCGGACAGGGGACTTCTCTGGAAACACCATATATTTT. Translated: CASSIRTGDFSGNTIYF. The chain is built from TRBV6-2 or TRBV6-3 and TRBJ1-3; 9 nucleotides agree with TRBD1. This CDR3 has 17 residues. Germline assignment: CDR1 MNHEY and CDR2 SVGEGT. Germline trimming cut 6 bases from V and 0 bases from J; bases unmatched to any gene: 9.